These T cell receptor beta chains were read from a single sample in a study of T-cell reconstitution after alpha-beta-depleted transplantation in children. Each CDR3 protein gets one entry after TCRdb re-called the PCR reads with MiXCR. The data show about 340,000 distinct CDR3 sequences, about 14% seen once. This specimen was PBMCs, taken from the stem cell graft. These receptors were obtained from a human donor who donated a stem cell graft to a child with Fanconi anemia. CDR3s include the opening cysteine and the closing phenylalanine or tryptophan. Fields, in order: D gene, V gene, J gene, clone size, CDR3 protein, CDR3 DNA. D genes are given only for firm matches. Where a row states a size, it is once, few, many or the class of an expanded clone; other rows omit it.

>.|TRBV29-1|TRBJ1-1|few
CSAYTTVNTEAFF
TGCAGCGCATACACAACGGTGAACACTGAAGCTTTCTTT
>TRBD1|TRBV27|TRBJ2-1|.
CATRGGSSYNEQFF
TGTGCCACCAGAGGGGGCAGCTCCTACAATGAGCAGTTCTTC
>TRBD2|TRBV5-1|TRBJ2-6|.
CASSLTGTSSGANVLTF
TGCGCCAGCAGCTTGACCGGGACTAGCTCTGGGGCCAACGTCCTGACTTTC
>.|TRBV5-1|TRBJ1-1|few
CASSPIVQGNTEAFF
TGCGCCAGCAGCCCCATAGTACAAGGGAACACTGAAGCTTTCTTT
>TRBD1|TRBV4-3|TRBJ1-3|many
CASSPDRGFSGNTIYF
TGCGCCAGCAGCCCAGACAGGGGATTCTCTGGAAACACCATATATTTT
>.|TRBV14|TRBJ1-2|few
CASSQVRHYGYTF
TGTGCCAGCAGCCAAGTGCGACACTATGGCTACACCTTC
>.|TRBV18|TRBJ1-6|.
CASSPMPAENSPLHF
TGTGCCAGCTCACCAATGCCGGCGGAGAATTCACCCCTCCACTTT
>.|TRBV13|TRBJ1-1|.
CASSLLIYDTEAFF
TGTGCCAGCAGCTTATTAATTTATGACACTGAAGCTTTCTTT
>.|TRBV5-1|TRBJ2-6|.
CASSTGRDGANVLTF
TGCGCCAGCAGCACCGGAAGAGATGGGGCCAACGTCCTGACTTTC
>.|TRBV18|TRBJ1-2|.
CASSPPSTLGYGYTF
TGTGCCAGCTCACCACCCTCAACCCTCGGCTATGGCTACACCTTC
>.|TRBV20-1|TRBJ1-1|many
CSAKVNTEAFF
TGCAGTGCAAAGGTCAACACTGAAGCTTTCTTT
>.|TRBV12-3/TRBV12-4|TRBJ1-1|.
CASSLLFVGAKVTEAFF
TGTGCCAGCAGTTTACTCTTCGTAGGGGCGAAGGTCACTGAAGCTTTCTTT
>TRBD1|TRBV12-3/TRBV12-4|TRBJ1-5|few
CASSRTGQGDQPQHF
TGTGCCAGCAGTCGGACGGGACAGGGGGATCAGCCCCAGCATTTT
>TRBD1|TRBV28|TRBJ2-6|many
CASSFTGAGANVLTF
TGTGCCAGCAGTTTCACAGGGGCTGGGGCCAACGTCCTGACTTTC
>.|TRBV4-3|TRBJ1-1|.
CASSQDHGGLNTEAFF
TGCGCCAGCAGCCAAGATCACGGAGGCTTGAACACTGAAGCTTTCTTT
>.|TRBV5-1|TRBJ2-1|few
CASSSTSYNEQFF
TGCGCCAGCAGCTCAACTAGCTACAATGAGCAGTTCTTC
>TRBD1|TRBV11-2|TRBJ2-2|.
CASSVRQGRIAGELFF
TGTGCCAGCAGCGTCCGACAGGGTCGAATCGCCGGGGAGCTGTTTTTT
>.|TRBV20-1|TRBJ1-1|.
CSASLLGREAFF
TGCAGTGCTAGCCTTCTGGGAAGGGAAGCTTTCTTT
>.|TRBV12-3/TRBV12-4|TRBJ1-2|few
CASSLVRTNGYTF
TGTGCCAGCAGTTTAGTACGGACCAATGGCTACACCTTC
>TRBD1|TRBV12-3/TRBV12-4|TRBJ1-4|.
CASAPGGEKLFF
TGTGCCAGCGCCCCAGGGGGTGAAAAACTGTTTTTT
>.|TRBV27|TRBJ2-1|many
CASSLDASSYNEQFF
TGTGCCAGCAGTTTAGACGCGAGCTCCTACAATGAGCAGTTCTTC
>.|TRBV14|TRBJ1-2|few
CASSQGPWLGPTF
TGTGCCAGCAGCCAAGGTCCCTGGTTGGGGCCCACCTTC
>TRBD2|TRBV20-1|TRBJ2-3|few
CSATLTSGSTDTQYF
TGCAGTGCTACTTTGACTAGCGGGTCCACAGATACGCAGTATTTT
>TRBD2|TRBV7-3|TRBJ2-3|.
CASSLTTGGNTQYF
TGTGCCAGCAGCCTAACGACGGGAGGAAATACGCAGTATTTT
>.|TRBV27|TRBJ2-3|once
CASSLHGGYTDTQYF
TGTGCCAGCAGTTTACATGGTGGCTACACAGATACGCAGTATTTT
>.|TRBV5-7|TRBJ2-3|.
CASRKLRANTDTQYF
TGTGCCAGCAGAAAGCTTCGGGCTAACACAGATACGCAGTATTTT
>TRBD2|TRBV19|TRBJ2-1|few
CASTSRGISGGYNEQFF
TGTGCCAGTACCTCCAGGGGGATTAGCGGGGGTTACAATGAGCAGTTCTTC
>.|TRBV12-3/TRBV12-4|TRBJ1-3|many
CASSPPFAITNTIYF
TGTGCCAGCAGTCCCCCTTTCGCGATCACAAACACCATATATTTT
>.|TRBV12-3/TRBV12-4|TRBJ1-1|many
CASSFKGLRDTEAFF
TGTGCCAGCAGTTTCAAGGGGCTTAGGGACACTGAAGCTTTCTTT
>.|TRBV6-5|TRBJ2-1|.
CASSPLTGNNEQFF
TGTGCCAGCAGTCCCTTGACAGGTAACAATGAGCAGTTCTTC
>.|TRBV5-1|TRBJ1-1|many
CASSSRGGTEAFF
TGCGCCAGCAGCTCCCGGGGTGGCACTGAAGCTTTCTTT
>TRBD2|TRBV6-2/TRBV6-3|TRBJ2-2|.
CASAESSGGPTGELFF
TGTGCCAGCGCTGAGTCTAGCGGGGGCCCCACCGGGGAGCTGTTTTTT
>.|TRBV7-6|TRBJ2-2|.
CASSSSRGERAGELFF
TGTGCCAGCAGCTCAAGCCGGGGTGAAAGAGCCGGGGAGCTGTTTTTT
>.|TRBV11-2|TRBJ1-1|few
CASRLSLGVNTEAFF
TGTGCCAGCAGGCTGAGTTTGGGGGTAAACACTGAAGCTTTCTTT
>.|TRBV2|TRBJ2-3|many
CAAGLTDTQYF
TGTGCCGCCGGGCTCACAGATACGCAGTATTTT
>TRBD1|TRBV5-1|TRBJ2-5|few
CASRQGVEETQYF
TGCGCCAGCCGACAGGGGGTAGAGGAGACCCAGTACTTC
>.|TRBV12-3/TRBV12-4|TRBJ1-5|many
CASSPGARRSNQPQHF
TGTGCCAGCAGCCCTGGGGCAAGGAGGTCGAATCAGCCCCAGCATTTT
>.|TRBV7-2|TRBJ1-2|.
CASEAGTLYGYTF
TGTGCCAGCGAGGCCGGGACTCTCTATGGCTACACCTTC
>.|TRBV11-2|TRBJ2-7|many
CASSLGPGYEQYF
TGTGCCAGCAGCTTAGGTCCCGGGTACGAGCAGTACTTC
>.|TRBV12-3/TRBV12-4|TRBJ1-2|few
CASSLLRQNYGYTF
TGTGCCAGCAGTTTATTGAGGCAGAACTATGGCTACACCTTC
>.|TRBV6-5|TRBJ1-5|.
CASSLSLGLNQPQHF
TGTGCCAGCAGTTTGAGCCTTGGCCTTAATCAGCCCCAGCATTTT
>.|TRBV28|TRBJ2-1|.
CASSTIEGNEQFF
TGTGCCAGCAGTACCATTGAGGGTAATGAGCAGTTCTTC
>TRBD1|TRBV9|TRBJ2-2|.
CASSLNDRGNTGELFF
TGTGCCAGCAGCCTCAACGACAGGGGGAACACCGGGGAGCTGTTTTTT
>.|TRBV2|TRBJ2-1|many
CASKETSKGNEQFF
TGTGCCAGCAAGGAAACTAGCAAGGGCAATGAGCAGTTCTTC
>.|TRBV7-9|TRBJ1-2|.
CASGPIQASASGGYTF
TGTGCCAGCGGCCCTATTCAAGCGTCGGCCTCGGGGGGCTACACCTTC
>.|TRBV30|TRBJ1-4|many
CAWSGNPGVENEKLFF
TGTGCCTGGAGTGGCAACCCGGGAGTTGAAAATGAAAAACTGTTTTTT
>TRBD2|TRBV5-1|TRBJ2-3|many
CASSTPGLAGVFTDTQYF
TGCGCCAGCAGCACCCCGGGACTAGCGGGGGTCTTCACAGATACGCAGTATTTT
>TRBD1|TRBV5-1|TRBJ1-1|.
CASSSSDRAEAFF
TGCGCCAGCAGCTCATCCGACAGGGCTGAAGCTTTCTTT
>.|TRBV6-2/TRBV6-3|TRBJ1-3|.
CASSSTEFGNTIYF
TGTGCCAGCAGTTCGACAGAATTCGGAAACACCATATATTTT
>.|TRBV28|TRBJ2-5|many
CASSFKKETQYF
TGTGCCAGCAGTTTTAAGAAAGAGACCCAGTACTTC
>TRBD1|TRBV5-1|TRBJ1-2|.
CASSNSFRTGGGYTF
TGCGCCAGCAGCAACTCCTTTCGGACAGGAGGAGGCTACACCTTC
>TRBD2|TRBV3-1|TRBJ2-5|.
CASSQTRGGETQYF
TGTGCCAGCAGCCAAACACGGGGGGGAGAGACCCAGTACTTC
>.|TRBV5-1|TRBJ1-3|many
CASSREGGNTIYF
TGCGCCAGCAGCCGAGAAGGAGGAAACACCATATATTTT
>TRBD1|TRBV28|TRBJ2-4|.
CASSHFRDRTNIQYF
TGTGCCAGCAGCCACTTTCGGGACAGGACAAACATTCAGTACTTC
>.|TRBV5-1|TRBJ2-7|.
CASSSPGPQLREQYF
TGCGCCAGCAGCTCGCCGGGTCCCCAGCTGCGGGAGCAGTACTTC
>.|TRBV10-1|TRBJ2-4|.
CASSESGEALAKNIQYF
TGCGCCAGCAGTGAGTCGGGTGAGGCACTAGCCAAAAACATTCAGTACTTC
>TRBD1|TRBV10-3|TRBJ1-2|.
CAMTPGQGYGYTF
TGTGCCATGACTCCGGGACAGGGATATGGCTACACCTTC
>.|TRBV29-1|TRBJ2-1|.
CSVEFGRVSYNEQFF
TGCAGCGTTGAATTTGGGCGGGTCTCCTACAATGAGCAGTTCTTC
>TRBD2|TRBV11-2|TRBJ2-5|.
CASSPRLAGTYQETQYF
TGTGCCAGCAGCCCCCGTTTAGCGGGGACGTACCAAGAGACCCAGTACTTC
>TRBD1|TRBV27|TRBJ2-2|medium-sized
CASRRQGRNTGELFF
TGTGCCAGCAGAAGACAGGGGCGAAACACCGGGGAGCTGTTTTTT